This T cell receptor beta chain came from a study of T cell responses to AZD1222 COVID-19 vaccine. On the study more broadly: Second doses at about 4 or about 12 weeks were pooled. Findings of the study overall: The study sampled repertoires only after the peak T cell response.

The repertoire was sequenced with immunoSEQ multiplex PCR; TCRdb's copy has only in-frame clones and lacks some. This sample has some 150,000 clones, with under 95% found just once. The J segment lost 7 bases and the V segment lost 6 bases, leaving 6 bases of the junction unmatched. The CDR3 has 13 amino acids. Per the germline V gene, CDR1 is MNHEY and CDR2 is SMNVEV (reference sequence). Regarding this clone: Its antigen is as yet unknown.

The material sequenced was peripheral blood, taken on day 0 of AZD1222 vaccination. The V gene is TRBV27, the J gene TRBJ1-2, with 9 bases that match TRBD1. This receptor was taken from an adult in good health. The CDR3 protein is CASRPTGGPGYTF. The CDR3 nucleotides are TGTGCCAGCAGACCGACAGGGGGACCTGGCTACACCTTC.